The clone carrying this T cell receptor (beta chain) was found a few times. The antigen is undetermined. Sequencing used immunoSEQ v3. The table came from immunoSEQ multiplex PCR; TCRdb's copy has only in-frame clones and leaves some out. Altogether 50,000 to 70,000 clones are present, 55% to 75% being singletons, with the ten largest covering roughly 7.2%. The data were taken from a study of TIL therapy for anti-PD-1-resistant metastatic lung cancer. Study context: Tumors carried a median about 1.6 non-synonymous mutations per megabase. Study observations and caveats: The cohort had more treatment-naive, never-smoker and oncogene-addicted patients than typical.

V dropped 0 bases and J dropped 2 bases, with 8 bases sitting between them. The CDR3 is 14 amino acids. Germline-derived CDR1 and CDR2 are KGHSY and FQNENV. Indicated time point: pre-treatment sample, taken before nivolumab and TIL therapy. Patients were adults with stage 4 NSCLC. This chain links TRBV16 with TRBJ2-7; TRBD2 might be the D (6 bases). This TCR came from a person aged 25 to 79 with non-small cell lung cancer. The sequencing used blood, collected at baseline. The DNA for the CDR3 is TGTGCCAGCAGCCAATCAGGGAGGCCCTACGAGCAGTACTTC. Translation: CASSQSGRPYEQYF. Together with reference TRBV16 and TRBJ2-7, the CDR3 gives the full variable domain: GEEVAQTPKHLVRGEGQKAKLYCAPIKGHSYVFWYQQVLKNEFKFLISFQNENVFDETGMPKERFSAKCLPNSPCSLEIQATKLEDSAVYFCASSQSGRPYEQYFGPGTRLTVT.